Listed here are 5 T cell receptor beta chains from one sample, sequenced in a study of cytomegalovirus exposure and HLA in healthy donors. Vbeta (60) and Jbeta (13) primers were used in the PCR. TCRdb's copy holds only in-frame clones and misses some; the assay was immunoSEQ multiplex PCR. The sample table includes 45,000 to 60,000 clones. The sequenced sample consisted of PBMCs. Receptors were obtained from a woman aged 40 to 50 in good health and CMV-seronegative.

The J gene is TRBJ2-3, the V gene TRBV7-2, with 7 positions matching TRBD2. The CDR3 extends over 16 amino acids. V dropped 1 base and J dropped 2; count of bases not matched to a gene: 6. Germline values: CDR1 SGHTA, CDR2 FQGNSA. As DNA, the CDR3 is TGTGCCAGCAGCTTAGTCGCTAGCGGACTCACAGATACGCAGTATTTT. Translating gives CASSLVASGLTDTQYF.

The CDR3 nucleotides are TGCGCCAGCAGCTTCAACAATGAGCAGTTCTTC. Protein product: CASSFNNEQFF. The gene calls are TRBV5-1 and TRBJ2-1; no firm D call. The CDR3 length is 11 residues. Trimming removed 2 bases at V and 5 bases at J, with 2 bases between. The germline V gene has CDR1 SGHRS and CDR2 YFSETQ.

This chain joins TRBV28 and TRBJ1-2; a possible D gene is TRBD1 (5 bases). Trimming took 7 bases from V and 6 from J, leaving 21 bases between them. Germline V gene data show CDR1 as MDHEN and CDR2 as SYDVKM. This CDR3 spans 15 amino acids. DNA for the CDR3: TGTGCCAGCACCAAACCATCCAGGGCAAATGATGGCTACACCTTC. It is translated as CASTKPSRANDGYTF.

This rearrangement joins TRBV30 to TRBJ2-7; 9 nucleotides match TRBD1. Germline V gene data show CDR1 as GTSNPN and CDR2 as SVGIG (reference sequence). V dropped 5 bases and J dropped 3; count of bases not matched to a gene: 8. The CDR3 is 14 residues long. The CDR3 DNA reads TGTGCCTGGGGGGGGACAGGGAGCGGCTACGAGCAGTACTTC. Amino acid sequence: CAWGGTGSGYEQYF.

The chain has TRBV7-8 and TRBJ1-2, with 7 bases matching TRBD1. CDR1 and CDR2 (germline): SGHVS, FQNEAQ. The length of the CDR3 is 15 residues. Trimming took 2 bases from V and 5 from J; bases not matched to a gene: 8. The CDR3 nucleotides are TGTGCCAGCAGCTTATTGCAGGGCAGGGGGTATGGCTACACCTTC. The encoded protein is CASSLLQGRGYGYTF. Full variable domain (rest looked up from reference TRBV7-8 and TRBJ1-2): GAGVSQSPRYKVAKRGQDVALRCDPISGHVSLFWYQQALGQGPEFLTYFQNEAQLDKSGLPSDRFFAERPEGSVSTLKIQRTQQEDSAVYLCASSLLQGRGYGYTFGSGTRLTVV.